A selection of T cell receptor beta chains follows, all from one sample in a study of T cells expressing NK-cell markers. Reanalyzing the 5' RACE reads, TCRdb keeps one entry per CDR3 protein, without DNA. The sample includes a few hundred thousand distinct CDR3 sequences. The source material was blood T cells: a sorted CD56 or NKG2C T cell subset, CD4+ or CD8+ T cells, or bulk PBMC T cells (not recorded which). The origin of the receptors is a man aged 18-75 years in good health. CDR3s include the opening cysteine and the closing phenylalanine or tryptophan. Fields, in order: V gene, J gene, CDR3 protein.

V gene: TRBV6-1; J gene: TRBJ1-5; CDR3 protein: CASSKPGQGYSSNQPQHF
V gene: TRBV3-1; J gene: TRBJ2-5; CDR3 protein: CASSHVQGETQYF
V gene: TRBV2; J gene: TRBJ2-1; CDR3 protein: CASSDDPRGVNEQFF
V gene: TRBV19; J gene: TRBJ1-6; CDR3 protein: CASRNGVHNSPLHF
V gene: TRBV21-1; J gene: TRBJ2-7; CDR3 protein: CASSKVTGASYEQYF
V gene: TRBV7-8; J gene: TRBJ2-7; CDR3 protein: CASSFNVRRGVSEQYF
V gene: TRBV12-3/TRBV12-4; J gene: TRBJ2-1; CDR3 protein: CASSGAWGIYNEQFF
V gene: TRBV9; J gene: TRBJ2-7; CDR3 protein: CASSVGPGGEQYF
V gene: TRBV20-1; J gene: TRBJ2-4; CDR3 protein: CSARQGSRNIQYF
V gene: TRBV19; J gene: TRBJ2-7; CDR3 protein: CASSIRGRTYEQYF
V gene: TRBV20-1; J gene: TRBJ2-5; CDR3 protein: CSAPRGGAFQETQYF
V gene: TRBV6-5; J gene: TRBJ1-2; CDR3 protein: CASRQGREGYTF
V gene: TRBV7-2; J gene: TRBJ2-2; CDR3 protein: CASSLRLTGAGELFF
V gene: TRBV29-1; J gene: TRBJ2-5; CDR3 protein: CSVIRALRQETQYF
V gene: TRBV10-3; J gene: TRBJ2-3; CDR3 protein: CAISERGTSGHTQYF
V gene: TRBV27; J gene: TRBJ1-2; CDR3 protein: CASRPPQGAPGYTF
V gene: TRBV27; J gene: TRBJ1-4; CDR3 protein: CASSLSRGRYEKLFF
V gene: TRBV6-2/TRBV6-3; J gene: TRBJ2-1; CDR3 protein: CASSPGQTPYNEQFF
V gene: TRBV6-2/TRBV6-3; J gene: TRBJ2-2; CDR3 protein: CASSSGTGQVGELFF
V gene: TRBV7-2; J gene: TRBJ1-6; CDR3 protein: CASSLGTGPNSPLHF
V gene: TRBV9; J gene: TRBJ2-6; CDR3 protein: CASSVDPPFLIESGANVLTF
V gene: TRBV20-1; J gene: TRBJ2-2; CDR3 protein: CSARKPQFPGELFF
V gene: TRBV3-1; J gene: TRBJ2-5; CDR3 protein: CASNLGLTQETQYF
V gene: TRBV20-1; J gene: TRBJ2-3; CDR3 protein: CSARRSAGSRDTQYF
V gene: TRBV7-9; J gene: TRBJ1-5; CDR3 protein: CASSFDRASQPQHF
V gene: TRBV16; J gene: TRBJ2-2; CDR3 protein: CASSQLGSTGELFF
V gene: TRBV7-2; J gene: TRBJ2-7; CDR3 protein: CASSKIAGAYEQYF
V gene: TRBV6-5; J gene: TRBJ2-7; CDR3 protein: CASSSTVPPYEQYF
V gene: TRBV5-6; J gene: TRBJ1-2; CDR3 protein: CASSSLRGDGYTF
V gene: TRBV7-9; J gene: TRBJ2-5; CDR3 protein: CASSLARDSGGETQYF
V gene: TRBV29-1; J gene: TRBJ2-3; CDR3 protein: CSVGTVRTDTQYF
V gene: TRBV19; J gene: TRBJ1-4; CDR3 protein: CASGWTNEKLFF
V gene: TRBV20-1; J gene: TRBJ2-1; CDR3 protein: CSAGQGAIGFSDEQFF
V gene: TRBV5-5; J gene: TRBJ1-1; CDR3 protein: CASSLHGQLNTEAFF
V gene: TRBV2; J gene: TRBJ1-1; CDR3 protein: CASEGRFNTEAFF
V gene: TRBV7-2; J gene: TRBJ2-7; CDR3 protein: CASRLQPLAGGSEQYF
V gene: TRBV18; J gene: TRBJ2-1; CDR3 protein: CASSGGIVYNEQFF